The 14 T cell receptor beta chains below all came from one sample that was sequenced in a study of T cell responses to AZD1222 COVID-19 vaccine (dated by TCRdb to about 2021). The time point label, read with the paper, signifies: baseline before first vaccination. Explained via the paper, the treatment or condition label denotes: meningococcal conjugate vaccine given as trial control. The library was built by means of the immunoSEQ multiplex PCR assay. In its TCRdb copy, this immuneACCESS table keeps in-frame sequences only and misses some clones. Where compared with another copy, unresolved V genes explain less than half of these, and the others have no known cause. The sample yields 150,000 or so clones; 88% were counted once. The top ten clones comprise more than 3% of the sample. Sequenced here: peripheral blood, sampled on day 0 of MenACWY control vaccination. Source of these receptors: an adult in good health.

This sequence joins TRBV7-3 and TRBJ2-1; 10 nucleotides match TRBD2. The germline V gene encodes CDR1 SGHTA and CDR2 FQGTGA. Germline trimming cut 5 bases from V and 4 bases from J; bases unmatched to any gene: 5. The length of the CDR3 is 15 residues. The CDR3 loop reads CASSRGLAVYNEQFF. Written as DNA, the CDR3 is TGTGCCAGCAGCCGCGGACTAGCGGTTTACAATGAGCAGTTCTTC.

The chain uses TRBV6-5 and TRBJ2-3; D not certain. Germline values: CDR1 MNHEY, CDR2 SVGAGI. Trimming took off 5 bases at V and 2 bases at J, with 8 bases between the two ends. The length of the CDR3 is 13 residues. The CDR3 loop reads CASSRISTDTQYF. The CDR3 DNA reads TGTGCCAGCAGTCGCATCTCCACAGATACGCAGTATTTT.

CDR3 loop: CASSQVGWTRGYAEAFF. The CDR3 coding sequence is TGTGCCAGCAGCCAAGTAGGCTGGACTCGGGGGTACGCTGAAGCTTTCTTT. V is TRBV4-2 and J is TRBJ1-1; maybe TRBD1 (5 bases). From germline, CDR1 is LGHNA and CDR2 YNFKEQ. The V and J ends lost 1 base and 6 bases respectively, with 21 bases between them. This CDR3 region has 17 residues.

This clone has just a few counts. The rearrangement joins TRBV5-4 to TRBJ1-1, with D possibly being TRBD1 (6 bases). V lost 2 bases, J lost 4 bases, and 15 bases lay in between. CDR1 is SGHNT, CDR2 YYREEE, per germline (reference sequence). The CDR3 has 15 amino acids. In DNA form, the CDR3 reads TGTGCCAGCAGCTTTTTGGGCAGGGGTGGCACTGAAGCTTTCTTT. It is translated as CASSFLGRGGTEAFF.

The chain carries TRBV24-1 and TRBJ2-4; TRBD1 might be the D (5 bases). Per germline, CDR1 KGHDR and CDR2 SFDVKD. This CDR3 comprises 11 residues. V lost 8 bases and J lost 15, with 16 bases in between. CDR3 sequence reads: CATNKGHVRYF. The CDR3 DNA follows: TGTGCCACCAATAAGGGGCATGTCAGGTACTTC.

The chain has TRBV18 and TRBJ2-1; no reliable D call. This CDR3 has 11 residues. V dropped 4 bases and J dropped 4 bases, with 2 bases sitting between them. Germline V gene data show CDR1 as KGHSH and CDR2 as LQKENI. CDR3 DNA: TGTGCCAGCTCACTGTACAATGAGCAGTTCTTC. Its translation is CASSLYNEQFF.

The V call is TRBV25-1, the J call TRBJ1-4; 9 positions match TRBD1. This CDR3 has 15 amino acids. The germline V gene encodes CDR1 MGHDK and CDR2 SYGVNS. V lost 2 bases and J lost 7; bases outside the gene matches: 5. As DNA, the CDR3 is TGTGCCAGCAGTGAACCCGGGACAGGGTCTGAAAAACTGTTTTTT. Encoded protein: CASSEPGTGSEKLFF.

This chain joins TRBV6-5 and TRBJ1-1; no firm D call. This CDR3 comprises 15 residues. Germline-derived CDR1 and CDR2 are MNHEY and SVGAGI. V was trimmed by 0 bases and J by 1 base, leaving 9 bases between them. The CDR3 region is CASSYSGSPNTEAFF. The CDR3, as DNA: TGTGCCAGCAGTTACTCAGGGAGCCCGAACACTGAAGCTTTCTTT.

About this clone itself: One junction end does not reproduce the germline sequence, and a read error may be involved. The J gene is TRBJ1-2, the V gene TRBV9; the D is unclear. CDR1 is SGDLS, CDR2 YYNGEE, per germline. The CDR3 has 11 residues. CDR3 protein: CASSVGELLHW. CDR3 coding DNA: TGTGCCAGCAGCGTAGGGGAGCTTCTGCATTGG.

The chain combines TRBV6-5 with TRBJ1-1; TRBD1 might be the D (5 bases). V lost 0 bases and J lost 5, with 10 bases in between. In germline, CDR1 is MNHEY, CDR2 SVGAGI. This CDR3 has 14 residues. The CDR3 coding sequence is TGTGCCAGCAGTTACTCCTCAGGGAGGACTGAAGCTTTCTTT. It specifies CASSYSSGRTEAFF.

CDR3 coding DNA: TGTGCCAGCAGTTACGGGGTAAAGGGCCCCCTGAACACTGAAGCTTTCTTT. Amino acids: CASSYGVKGPLNTEAFF. This rearrangement joins TRBV6-2 or TRBV6-3 to TRBJ1-1; D is unclear. The CDR3 loop spans 17 amino acids. V shed 2 bases and J shed 0 bases, with 16 bases lying between them. CDR1 is MNHEY and CDR2 is SVGEGT in the germline V gene.

V usage is TRBV6-2 or TRBV6-3 and J usage is TRBJ2-1; D is possibly TRBD1 (5 bases). The ends were cut back, 2 bases at V and 2 bases at J, with 13 bases in the middle. The length of the CDR3 is 16 residues. Germline CDR1 reads MNHEY; CDR2 reads SVGEGT. In DNA, the CDR3 is TGTGCCAGCAGTTACCAGGGTCGGGCAGCCTACAATGAGCAGTTCTTC. It encodes CASSYQGRAAYNEQFF.

This chain links TRBV7-9 with TRBJ2-2; D is unresolved. The CDR3 length is 12 residues. The germline V and J ends were trimmed by 6 bases and 0 bases, with 2 bases remaining between them. In germline, CDR1 is SEHNR, CDR2 FQNEAQ (reference sequence). The CDR3 bases are TGTGCCAGCAGTACGAACACCGGGGAGCTGTTTTTT. Protein: CASSTNTGELFF. Looking up the rest from reference TRBV7-9 and TRBJ2-2 gives the full variable domain: DTGVSQNPRHKITKRGQNVTFRCDPISEHNRLYWYRQTLGQGPEFLTYFQNEAQLEKSRLLSDRFSAERPKGSFSTLEIQRTEQGDSAMYLCASSTNTGELFFGEGSRLTVL.

V and J are TRBV29-1 and TRBJ1-2; D not certain. V was shortened by 1 base and J by 6 bases, with 6 bases between the two germline ends. The CDR3 is made up of 11 amino acids. Germline CDR1 reads SQVTM; CDR2 reads ANQGSEA. CDR3: CSVEAWDGYTF. The DNA of the CDR3 is TGCAGCGTTGAAGCCTGGGATGGCTACACCTTC.